A single sample gave rise to the 18 T cell receptor beta chains below, sequenced in a study of cytomegalovirus exposure and HLA in healthy donors. Primers: 60 Vbeta forward and 13 Jbeta reverse. Repertoires were generated with immunoSEQ multiplex PCR, while TCRdb's copy carries only in-frame clones and drops some. Of under 250,000 clones listed, approximately 85% are singletons. The sample was PBMCs. The receptors shown here come from a woman aged 45-60 years in good health and CMV-seronegative.

The chain combines TRBV9 with TRBJ1-3; D is unclear. Trimming removed 4 bases from V and 7 bases from J, with 15 bases in between. The CDR3 is 14 residues long. The germline V gene has CDR1 SGDLS and CDR2 YYNGEE. The CDR3 here is CASSPLLQRNTIYF. The CDR3 nucleotides read TGTGCCAGCAGCCCCCTCCTGCAACGGAACACCATATATTTT.

The sample holds one count of this clone. This chain links TRBV28 with TRBJ2-6, with D tentatively TRBD2 (7 bases). Germline V CDR1 and CDR2: MDHEN, SYDVKM. V gave up 5 bases and J gave up 3 bases, with 20 bases separating them. This CDR3 spans 18 amino acids. The CDR3 reads CASSIQLGGPGGANVLTF. The CDR3 nucleotides read TGTGCCAGCAGTATTCAACTGGGGGGGCCTGGTGGGGCCAACGTCCTGACTTTC. Looking up the rest from reference TRBV28 and TRBJ2-6 gives the full variable domain: DVKVTQSSRYLVKRTGEKVFLECVQDMDHENMFWYRQDPGLGLRLIYFSYDVKMKEKGDIPEGYSVSREKKERFSLILESASTNQTSMYLCASSIQLGGPGGANVLTFGAGSRLTVL.

As to this clone: The limits of the CDR3 on the DNA are not certain, so only TCRdb's listed CDR3 is given. The gene calls are TRBV7-8 and TRBJ1-4; the table calls TRBD1, which could not be checked here. Per the germline V gene, CDR1 is SGHVS and CDR2 is FQNEAQ. The CDR3 contains 15 residues when both ends are counted. The CDR3 reads CASSEQGRRRKNCFF.

J is TRBJ2-1 and V is TRBV20-1; the D is unclear. Trimming took 2 bases from V and 10 from J, leaving 6 bases between them. Per the germline V gene, CDR1 is DFQATT and CDR2 is SNEGSKA (reference sequence). There are 10 residues in the CDR3. The CDR3 sequence: CSARLREQFF. The CDR3 bases are TGCAGTGCTAGACTGCGGGAGCAGTTCTTC.

The V and J genes are TRBV7-6 and TRBJ2-7, with a possible D match to TRBD1 (6 bases). CDR3 length: 18 residues. Germline assignment: CDR1 SGHVS and CDR2 FNYEAQ. Trimming shortened V by 6 bases and J by 5 bases, and 29 bases separated the two germline ends. The CDR3 DNA sequence: TGTGCCAGCAGTTCAGATTTTACAGGGCTTCAAATCGTGGACGAGCAGTACTTC. Translation: CASSSDFTGLQIVDEQYF.

The V and J genes are TRBV27 and TRBJ2-1, with 13 bases fitting TRBD2. This CDR3 spans 14 amino acids. The germline V gene encodes CDR1 MNHEY and CDR2 SMNVEV (reference sequence). Trimming at V came to 5 bases and at J to 9 bases, leaving 4 bases not matched to a gene. The CDR3 sequence: CASSRTSGSGEQFF. In nucleotides, the CDR3 is TGTGCCAGCAGTAGGACTAGCGGGAGCGGTGAGCAGTTCTTC.

V gene TRBV20-1 combines with J gene TRBJ2-1, with D possibly matching TRBD2 (5 bases). Trimming stripped 6 bases from V and 9 bases from J, with 12 bases between. The CDR3 covers 11 residues. Germline V gene sequence: CDR1 DFQATT, CDR2 SNEGSKA (reference sequence). For the CDR3, the DNA is TGCAGTGCCTCACGGGAAGGTGAGCAGTTCTTC. It codes for CSASREGEQFF.

The rearrangement uses TRBV6-6 and TRBJ1-1; unclear D gene. The CDR3 has 15 residues. The V end lost 2 bases, the J end lost 6 bases, and 16 bases lay between the germline ends. Germline V gene lookup returns CDR1 MNHNY and CDR2 SVGAGI (reference sequence). CDR3 residues: CASSYRGGKVAEAFF. CDR3 nucleotides: TGTGCCAGCAGTTACCGGGGTGGAAAGGTGGCTGAAGCTTTCTTT.

The chain employs TRBV29-1 and TRBJ1-1; 8 bases line up with TRBD1. With 7 bases clipped from V and 4 bases from J, the junction kept 11 bases outside the gene matches. CDR3 size: 14 residues. Germline V lookup: CDR1 SQVTM, CDR2 ANQGSEA. DNA of the CDR3: TGCAGCGCAGGCGGCAGGGGGCGCGGCACTGAAGCTTTCTTT. Protein: CSAGGRGRGTEAFF.

This clone came up once. This chain joins TRBV27 and TRBJ2-1, with 7 nucleotides matching TRBD1. Germline V gene sequence: CDR1 MNHEY, CDR2 SMNVEV (reference sequence). There are 13 residues in the CDR3. V dropped 3 bases and J dropped 7; count of bases not matched to a gene: 3. The CDR3 sequence is CASSFGTDNEQFF. The CDR3, as DNA: TGTGCCAGCAGTTTCGGGACAGATAATGAGCAGTTCTTC.

J is TRBJ1-2 and V is TRBV25-1; TRBD1 matches 7 bases. The CDR3 has 16 residues. V gave up 2 bases and J gave up 2 bases; unmatched junction bases: 8. CDR1 is MGHDK and CDR2 is SYGVNS in the germline V gene. The CDR3 DNA is TGTGCCAGCAGTGAAGCACCGGGACAGCTGAACTATGGCTACACCTTC. Residues: CASSEAPGQLNYGYTF.

This clone was counted between two and nine times. The genes are TRBV5-4 and TRBJ2-2, with 15 nucleotides matching TRBD2. In germline, CDR1 is SGHNT, CDR2 YYREEE (reference sequence). V trimming: 4 bases; J trimming: 4 bases; junction bases outside the gene matches: 11. The CDR3 is 19 residues long. The CDR3 DNA reads TGTGCCAGCAGCACGGGACTAGCGGGAGGTACGCGGGGCACCGGGGAGCTGTTTTTT. This encodes CASSTGLAGGTRGTGELFF.

This sequence joins TRBV28 and TRBJ2-2; D is possibly TRBD1 (6 bases). The germline CDR1 and CDR2 sequences are MDHEN and SYDVKM. The CDR3 totals 13 residues. The V and J ends lost 6 bases and 4 bases respectively, with 9 bases between them. CDR3 DNA: TGTGCCAGCAGGGGACACCTCACCGGGGAGCTGTTTTTT. Residues: CASRGHLTGELFF. Full variable domain (outside the CDR3, taken from reference TRBV28 and TRBJ2-2): DVKVTQSSRYLVKRTGEKVFLECVQDMDHENMFWYRQDPGLGLRLIYFSYDVKMKEKGDIPEGYSVSREKKERFSLILESASTNQTSMYLCASRGHLTGELFFGEGSRLTVL.

The chain couples TRBV5-1 to TRBJ2-1; 10 nucleotides match TRBD2. The CDR3 has 15 amino acids. The V gene end was trimmed by 2 bases and the J gene end by 7 bases; junction bases not matched to a gene: 6. Germline V gene data show CDR1 as SGHRS and CDR2 as YFSETQ. This chain's CDR3 is CASSFLAGARNEQFF. In DNA, the CDR3 is TGCGCCAGCAGCTTTCTAGCGGGGGCCCGGAATGAGCAGTTCTTC.

The V and J genes are TRBV5-1 and TRBJ2-5, with 7 bases fitting TRBD2. J lost 5 bases, V lost 0 bases, and 13 bases had no gene match. This CDR3 is built from 17 residues. Germline values: CDR1 SGHRS, CDR2 YFSETQ. CDR3 sequence (DNA): TGCGCCAGCAGCTTGGCGGCAGAGGGTGCGGGAGTCGAGACCCAGTACTTC. Protein sequence: CASSLAAEGAGVETQYF.

The chain carries TRBV20-1 and TRBJ2-7, with D perhaps matching TRBD1 (6 bases). Germline values: CDR1 DFQATT, CDR2 SNEGSKA (reference sequence). The V and J ends lost 3 bases and 6 bases respectively, with 9 bases between them. The CDR3 runs 11 residues. For the CDR3, the DNA is TGCAGTGCTAGGGACAGCGGCGAGCAGTACTTC. This translates into CSARDSGEQYF.

The chain couples TRBV5-4 to TRBJ2-6; D is unclear. V was pared by 0 bases and J by 0 bases, with 7 bases between. The CDR3 contains 16 residues. CDR1 and CDR2 from the germline V gene are SGHNT and YYREEE (reference sequence). The CDR3 DNA sequence: TGTGCCAGCAGCTTGGGAGCTCACTCTGGGGCCAACGTCCTGACTTTC. It specifies CASSLGAHSGANVLTF.

CDR3: CASSLQAYTGELFF. The CDR3 DNA follows: TGTGCCAGCAGCCTCCAGGCCTACACCGGGGAGCTGTTTTTT. This chain connects TRBV14 to TRBJ2-2; no clear D. Trimming removed 4 bases from V and 3 bases from J, with 9 bases in between. The CDR3 has 14 amino acids. From germline, CDR1 is SGHDN and CDR2 FVKESK.